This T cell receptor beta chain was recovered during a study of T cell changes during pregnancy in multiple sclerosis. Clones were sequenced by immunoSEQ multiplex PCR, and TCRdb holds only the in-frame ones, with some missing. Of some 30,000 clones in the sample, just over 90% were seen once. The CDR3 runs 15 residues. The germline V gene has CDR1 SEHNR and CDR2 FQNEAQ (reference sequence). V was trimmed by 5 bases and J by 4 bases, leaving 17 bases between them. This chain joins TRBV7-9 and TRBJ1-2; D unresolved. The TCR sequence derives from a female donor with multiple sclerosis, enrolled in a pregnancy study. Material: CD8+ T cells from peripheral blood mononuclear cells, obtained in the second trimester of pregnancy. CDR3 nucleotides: TGTGCCAGCAGCCCCGGAGATTACAATGTCTATGGCTACACCTTC. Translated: CASSPGDYNVYGYTF.